Following are 32 T cell receptor beta chains from one sample sequenced in a study of blood T cell repertoires in COVID-19. Sequenced by immunoSEQ multiplex PCR; TCRdb stores in-frame clones only, minus some. The sample lists fewer than 150,000 clones, about 90% occurring once. What was sequenced was peripheral blood. These receptor sequences come from a woman aged 50 to 60 who had recovered from COVID-19.

The rearrangement uses TRBV6-6 and TRBJ1-3, with 7 positions matching TRBD1. CDR3 length: 14 amino acids. Germline V gene lookup returns CDR1 MNHNY and CDR2 SVGAGI (reference sequence). The J segment lost 4 bases and the V segment lost 2 bases, leaving 2 bases of the junction unmatched. The CDR3: CASSYPGQGNTIYF. In DNA form, the CDR3 reads TGTGCCAGCAGTTACCCGGGACAGGGAAACACCATATATTTT.

The gene calls are TRBV27 and TRBJ1-6; 10 nucleotides match TRBD1. This CDR3 has 14 residues. Germline CDR1 and CDR2: MNHEY and SMNVEV (reference sequence). The V and J ends lost 5 bases and 8 bases, in that order; junction bases with no gene match: 3. CDR3 protein: CASSRTGGHSPLHF. Here the CDR3 DNA reads TGTGCCAGCAGTCGGACAGGGGGACATTCACCCCTCCACTTT.

The chain joins TRBV7-9 to TRBJ2-1, with TRBD1 matching over 9 bases. The CDR3 spans 13 residues. Looked up from germline, CDR1 is SEHNR and CDR2 is FQNEAQ (reference sequence). The V segment lost 6 bases and the J segment 10 bases; nucleotides outside the gene matches: 7. CDR3 residues: CASSDTGTGEQFF. In DNA, the CDR3 is TGTGCCAGCAGTGACACCGGGACAGGGGAGCAGTTCTTC.

This chain uses TRBV5-5 with TRBJ1-4; D perhaps matches TRBD1 (5 bases). V lost 6 bases and J 7 bases, leaving 22 bases between the germline ends. The germline CDR1 and CDR2 sequences are SGHKS and YYEKEE (reference sequence). The CDR3 is 16 amino acids. The DNA of the CDR3 is TGTGCCAGCACCCGGATAAGTTGGGGCTTTGGTGAAAAACTGTTTTTT. This translates into CASTRISWGFGEKLFF. Variable domain in full (rest from reference TRBV5-5 and TRBJ1-4): DAGVTQSPTHLIKTRGQQVTLRCSPISGHKSVSWYQQVLGQGPQFIFQYYEKEERGRGNFPDRFSARQFPNYSSELNVNALLLGDSALYLCASTRISWGFGEKLFFGSGTQLSVL.

This chain connects TRBV3-1 (or the pseudogene TRBV3-2) to TRBJ1-2; D gene unclear. The V end was cut by 0 bases, the J end by 0 bases, with 8 bases between. The CDR3 is 15 amino acids. The germline gives CDR1 LGHDT, CDR2 YNNKEL (reference sequence). CDR3 protein: CASSQDLAANYGYTF. The CDR3 DNA reads as TGTGCCAGCAGCCAAGATCTTGCGGCTAACTATGGCTACACCTTC.

This clone was seen once. The J gene is TRBJ2-5, the V gene TRBV30; 7 nucleotides agree with TRBD1. The CDR3 extends over 15 amino acids. V lost 1 base and J lost 5; bases outside the gene matches: 10. In germline, CDR1 is GTSNPN, CDR2 SVGIG (reference sequence). The CDR3 spells CAWSDWDSGYETQYF. In nucleotides, the CDR3 is TGTGCCTGGAGTGATTGGGACAGTGGTTACGAGACCCAGTACTTC.

This clone was seen more than once but under ten times. This chain connects TRBV7-9 to TRBJ2-1; 11 bases match TRBD2. Germline lookup yields CDR1 SEHNR and CDR2 FQNEAQ (reference sequence). The CDR3 has 15 amino acids. V lost 1 base to trimming and J lost 8 bases; unmatched junction nucleotides: 4. The CDR3 region has the DNA TGTGCCAGCAGCTTAGTACTAGCGGGAGTGGATGAGCAGTTCTTC. This codes for CASSLVLAGVDEQFF.

This chain uses TRBV29-1 with TRBJ2-5; D is ambiguous. This CDR3 spans 12 amino acids. The germline gives CDR1 SQVTM, CDR2 ANQGSEA. The germline V and J ends were trimmed by 4 bases and 8 bases, with 14 bases remaining between them. CDR3 loop: CSVAEASQTQYF. The DNA of the CDR3 is TGCAGCGTTGCAGAGGCCTCTCAAACCCAGTACTTC.

The gene calls are TRBV7-3 and TRBJ2-1; D is perhaps TRBD1 (5 bases). Germline assignment: CDR1 SGHTA and CDR2 FQGTGA. Between the trimmed V and J ends, which lost 0 bases and 2 bases, there was a span of 11 bases. The CDR3 loop spans 16 amino acids. The CDR3 spells CASSLTAGFPYNEQFF. The CDR3 DNA is TGTGCCAGCAGCTTAACGGCAGGGTTCCCCTACAATGAGCAGTTCTTC. The full variable domain, with the rest looked up from reference TRBV7-3 and TRBJ2-1, is GAGVSQTPSNKVTEKGKYVELRCDPISGHTALYWYRQSLGQGPEFLIYFQGTGAADDSGLPNDRFFAVRPEGSVSTLKIQRTERGDSAVYLCASSLTAGFPYNEQFFGPGTRLTVL.

The genes are TRBV6-1 and TRBJ2-5; possibly TRBD2 for D (6 bases). V was trimmed by 2 bases and J by 5 bases, leaving 18 bases between them. Germline lookup yields CDR1 MNHNS and CDR2 SASEGT. The length of the CDR3 is 16 residues. CDR3 loop: CASSERYGGGRETQYF. Written as DNA, the CDR3 is TGTGCCAGCAGTGAACGATACGGGGGTGGGCGGGAGACCCAGTACTTC.

This clone was counted a single time. V gene TRBV9 combines with J gene TRBJ1-1; D uncertain. V lost 3 bases, J lost 11 bases, and 17 bases lay in between. This CDR3 is 13 amino acids long. CDR1 and CDR2 (germline): SGDLS, YYNGEE. As DNA, the CDR3 is TGTGCCAGCAGCGAAGACCCAGTATCGGAGGCTTTCTTT. Its protein product is CASSEDPVSEAFF. Full variable domain (rest looked up from reference TRBV9 and TRBJ1-1): DSGVTQTPKHLITATGQRVTLRCSPRSGDLSVYWYQQSLDQGLQFLIQYYNGEERAKGNILERFSAQQFPDLHSELNLSSLELGDSALYFCASSEDPVSEAFFGQGTRLTVV.

This clone was observed at least ten times. The genes are TRBV24-1 and TRBJ1-4, with D possibly TRBD1 on 6 matching bases. This CDR3 has 15 amino acids. Trimming removed 7 bases at V and 7 bases at J, with 18 bases between. Germline CDR1 and CDR2: KGHDR and SFDVKD. The CDR3 bases are TGTGCCACCAGCGTTAATACAGGGTCCGGTGAAAAACTGTTTTTT. Residues: CATSVNTGSGEKLFF.

The CDR3 DNA reads as TGTGCCAGCAGCTCCACAGGGGAAGAGACCCAGTACTTC. Encoded protein: CASSSTGEETQYF. This chain connects TRBV7-9 to TRBJ2-5; 7 nucleotides line up with TRBD1. Germline V gene data show CDR1 as SEHNR and CDR2 as FQNEAQ (reference sequence). CDR3 length: 13 residues. With 4 bases clipped from V and 3 bases from J, the junction kept 2 bases outside the gene matches.

This chain joins TRBV5-8 and TRBJ1-1; D is possibly TRBD1 (6 bases). Germline lookup yields CDR1 SGHTS and CDR2 YDEGEE. The V and J ends lost 1 base and 0 bases respectively, with 13 bases between them. This CDR3 region has 16 residues. The CDR3 region is CASSLNKGHLNTEAFF. DNA for the CDR3: TGTGCCAGCAGCTTGAATAAGGGACACCTGAACACTGAAGCTTTCTTT.

J is TRBJ1-2 and V is TRBV3-1 (or the pseudogene TRBV3-2); D gene uncertain. CDR3 length equals 14 residues. Trimming stripped 2 bases from V and 4 bases from J, with 11 bases between. Germline CDR1 is LGHDT and CDR2 is YNNKEL (reference sequence). The CDR3 reads CASSQRRSTYGYTF. In DNA form, the CDR3 reads TGTGCCAGCAGCCAAAGGAGAAGTACCTATGGCTACACCTTC.

V gene TRBV27 combines with J gene TRBJ2-5; the D gene is possibly TRBD1 (5 bases). Germline V gene sequence: CDR1 MNHEY, CDR2 SMNVEV (reference sequence). Deletions cut 4 bases from V and 4 bases from J, with 7 bases between. The length of the CDR3 is 12 residues. The CDR3 DNA reads TGTGCCAGCAGTTATAGGGGAGAGACCCAGTACTTC. It translates to CASSYRGETQYF.

J is TRBJ1-5 and V is TRBV4-1, with TRBD1 matching 9 bases. With V trimmed by 0 bases and J by 5 bases, 2 bases remained unmatched. The CDR3 has 15 amino acids. Looked up from germline, CDR1 is MGHRA and CDR2 is YSYEKL. The CDR3 nucleotides read TGCGCCAGCAGCCAAGATTGGACAGGGGATCAGCCCCAGCATTTT. It encodes CASSQDWTGDQPQHF.

The chain couples TRBV7-9 to TRBJ1-3; 8 nucleotides match TRBD1. Germline CDR1 reads SEHNR; CDR2 reads FQNEAQ (reference sequence). V lost 5 bases, J lost 0 bases, and 6 bases stayed unmatched. CDR3 length equals 16 residues. CDR3 in DNA: TGTGCCAGCAGCCCCCGGACAGGGAGCTCTGGAAACACCATATATTTT. Encoded protein: CASSPRTGSSGNTIYF.

This sequence joins TRBV27 and TRBJ2-6; the D gene is possibly TRBD1 (5 bases). Germline V gives CDR1 MNHEY, CDR2 SMNVEV (reference sequence). V lost 4 bases and J 2 bases, leaving 18 bases between the germline ends. The CDR3 length is 18 residues. CDR3 region: CASSSQVAPSPGANVLTF. The CDR3 DNA follows: TGTGCCAGCAGTTCACAGGTAGCCCCAAGTCCTGGGGCCAACGTCCTGACTTTC.

V gene TRBV2 combines with J gene TRBJ2-1; no firm D call. The V end was cut by 6 bases, the J end by 8 bases, with 11 bases between. The CDR3 loop spans 12 amino acids. Per the germline V gene, CDR1 is SNHLY and CDR2 is FYNNEI. The CDR3 protein is CASSVTVYEQFF. In nucleotides, the CDR3 is TGTGCCAGCAGCGTTACGGTATATGAGCAGTTCTTC.

This chain uses TRBV9 with TRBJ1-2; 7 bases agree with TRBD1. The length of the CDR3 is 15 residues. Germline trimming cut 2 bases from V and 4 bases from J; bases unmatched to any gene: 8. Per the germline V gene, CDR1 is SGDLS and CDR2 is YYNGEE. CDR3 amino acids: CASSVVEGASYGYTF. The CDR3 coding sequence is TGTGCCAGCAGCGTCGTGGAGGGGGCTAGCTATGGCTACACCTTC.

The J gene is TRBJ2-5, the V gene TRBV19, with 7 bases aligning to TRBD1. After removal of 6 bases from V and 5 bases from J, the junction contained 15 bases not matched to a gene. The CDR3 totals 16 residues. Germline V CDR1 and CDR2: LNHDA, SQIVND (reference sequence). The chain's CDR3 is CASRSLEGALGETQYF. DNA of the CDR3: TGTGCCAGTAGATCGCTCGAGGGGGCGCTGGGGGAGACCCAGTACTTC.

The rearrangement uses TRBV10-3 and TRBJ2-7; D might be TRBD2 (5 bases). The V and J ends lost 10 bases and 0 bases respectively, with 25 bases between them. This CDR3 contains 17 residues. Per germline, CDR1 ENHRY and CDR2 SYGVKD. DNA of the CDR3: TGTGCCACCGAACAGTACCTGAGCGGACTGAGCTCCTACGAGCAGTACTTC. This gives the protein CATEQYLSGLSSYEQYF.

The chain has TRBV30 and TRBJ1-4, with 7 bases aligning to TRBD1. The V and J ends lost 2 bases and 5 bases, in that order; junction bases with no gene match: 8. The CDR3 has 15 amino acids. Germline CDR1 GTSNPN, CDR2 SVGIG (reference sequence). CDR3: CAWSLQGQSNEKLFF. CDR3 nucleotide sequence: TGTGCCTGGAGTTTACAGGGACAGTCAAATGAAAAACTGTTTTTT.

The gene calls are TRBV11-3 and TRBJ2-7, with D unclear. Germline assignment: CDR1 SGHNT and CDR2 YENEEA. Trimming shortened V by 1 base and J by 4 bases, and 5 bases separated the two germline ends. This CDR3 region has 12 residues. CDR3 nucleotides: TGTGCCAGCAGCTTAGTATTTTACGAGCAGTACTTC. Protein: CASSLVFYEQYF. The whole variable domain, filled in from reference TRBV11-3 and TRBJ2-7, reads EAGVVQSPRYKIIEKKQPVAFWCNPISGHNTLYWYLQNLGQGPELLIRYENEEAVDDSQLPKDRFSAERLKGVDSTLKIQPAELGDSAVYLCASSLVFYEQYFGPGTRLTVT.

V and J are TRBV10-3 and TRBJ1-2, with TRBD1 matching over 10 bases. V was pared by 8 bases and J by 4 bases, with 1 base of the junction left unmatched. The length of the CDR3 is 12 residues. Germline loops: CDR1 ENHRY, CDR2 SYGVKD. The CDR3 DNA follows: TGTGCCATCTGGACAGGGGGCTATGGCTACACCTTC. It codes for CAIWTGGYGYTF.

The chain has TRBV29-1 and TRBJ2-6; D is possibly TRBD1 (6 bases). Between the trimmed V and J ends, which lost 5 bases and 3 bases, there was a span of 14 bases. Per the germline V gene, CDR1 is SQVTM and CDR2 is ANQGSEA. This CDR3 is built from 15 residues. CDR3 nucleotides: TGCAGCGTTCATCTGGGGGCGAGTGGGGCCAACGTCCTGACTTTC. This codes for CSVHLGASGANVLTF.

The chain is built from TRBV3-1 (or the pseudogene TRBV3-2) and TRBJ2-3, with 9 bases identical to TRBD2. The CDR3 covers 16 residues. V was pared by 3 bases and J by 1 base, with 5 bases of the junction left unmatched. Germline CDR1 reads LGHDT; CDR2 reads YNNKEL (reference sequence). CDR3 protein: CASSHLRLAGTDTQYF. CDR3 DNA: TGTGCCAGCAGCCACCTTCGACTAGCGGGCACAGATACGCAGTATTTT.

The rearrangement links TRBV19 to TRBJ1-5; TRBD1 matches at 8 bases. J gave up 0 bases and V 6 bases, and 10 bases lay outside the gene matches. CDR1 and CDR2 from the germline V gene are LNHDA and SQIVND (reference sequence). CDR3 size: 17 residues. DNA for the CDR3: TGTGCCAGTAGACGAGGACAGGGCGTATATAGCAATCAGCCCCAGCATTTT. Amino acid sequence: CASRRGQGVYSNQPQHF.

The chain recombines TRBV4-3 with TRBJ2-3, with TRBD2 matching over 12 bases. The germline V gene has CDR1 LGHNA and CDR2 YSLEER. This CDR3 region has 16 residues. Trimming cost V 1 base and J 6 bases; bases outside gene matches: 5. The CDR3 region is CASSQGLAGGPDTQYF. As DNA, the CDR3 is TGCGCCAGCAGCCAAGGCCTAGCGGGAGGGCCTGATACGCAGTATTTT.

The chain links TRBV3-1 (or the pseudogene TRBV3-2) to TRBJ2-6; D is uncertain. Trimming pared 1 base from V and 0 bases from J, leaving 10 bases between. The germline CDR1 and CDR2 sequences are LGHDT and YNNKEL (reference sequence). This CDR3 region has 17 residues. This CDR3 is CASSQASGVSGANVLTF. DNA of the CDR3: TGTGCCAGCAGCCAAGCATCTGGAGTCTCTGGGGCCAACGTCCTGACTTTC.

The chain joins TRBV19 to TRBJ1-1; possible D gene TRBD1, 6 bases. This CDR3 region has 16 residues. Trimming stripped 4 bases from V and 10 bases from J, with 25 bases between. Germline CDR1 and CDR2: LNHDA and SQIVND (reference sequence). The CDR3 sequence is CASSRGGLLYLGRAFF. CDR3 DNA sequence: TGTGCCAGTAGTAGGGGGGGGCTTTTATATTTGGGTAGAGCTTTCTTT.